This is a list of T cell receptor beta chains from one sample in a study of T cell repertoires in cytomegalovirus infection. Each CDR3 protein is one row after TCRdb ran MiXCR on the reads. Of roughly 500,000 distinct CDR3 sequences listed, roughly 42% were seen once; the top ten hold about two fifths. These receptors have no identified antigens. The sequenced sample was cultured PBMCs, obtained from culture after CMV antigen stimulation. The origin of the receptors is a human donor in good health (CMV status not recorded). Some clones in this sample may be carry-over from other donors' samples. Both conserved end residues are part of each CDR3. Size values are once, few and many counts, or a class for expanded clones, and some rows have none.

size,J,V,CDR3
.,TRBJ2-1,TRBV18,CASSGSQGELNEQFF
many,TRBJ2-2,TRBV7-2,CASSGRVPGELFF
.,TRBJ2-5,TRBV7-2,CASRGTVQETQYF
many,TRBJ2-2,TRBV7-2,CASGYTGELFF
.,TRBJ1-1,TRBV19,CASSKTGAHGVNTEAFF
.,TRBJ2-1,TRBV12-3/TRBV12-4,CASSSWLGKYNEQFF
.,TRBJ2-7,TRBV12-3/TRBV12-4,CASSLWGLSYEQYF
.,TRBJ1-5,TRBV19,CASSLRGFNQPQHF
.,TRBJ2-5,TRBV4-1,CASSQVPTSWGETQYF
few,TRBJ1-5,TRBV7-2,CASGSRDQPQHF
few,TRBJ1-5,TRBV12-3/TRBV12-4,CASSFWDRGLQPQHF
.,TRBJ1-1,TRBV11-2,CASSYSLWDRGTEAFF
.,TRBJ2-7,TRBV6-1,CASSEALRQQGYF
.,TRBJ2-5,TRBV10-2,CASEEPAISETQYF
.,TRBJ2-4,TRBV20-1,CSARDWGETKNIQYF
few,TRBJ2-7,TRBV6-6,CASSSDRGYYEQYF
few,TRBJ2-1,TRBV6-1,CASSYQRFYNEQFF
few,TRBJ1-1,TRBV6-1,CASSTLGAEAFF
.,TRBJ1-3,TRBV7-2,CASSSGWSGNTIYF
few,TRBJ2-3,TRBV27,CASSPTKAGTDTQYF
few,TRBJ2-3,TRBV18,CASSPQNLPGSDTQYF
.,TRBJ2-1,TRBV6-5,CASSWASGGAPYNEQFF
.,TRBJ2-1,TRBV11-2,CASSSRGAASSYNEQFF
.,TRBJ1-3,TRBV7-9,CASSSTGLNTIYF
.,TRBJ2-2,TRBV6-8,CASSVSTWAGGTGELFF
.,TRBJ1-3,TRBV7-2,CASSFSPQSDRNTIYF
.,TRBJ1-6,TRBV10-3,CAGRDYNSPLHF
.,TRBJ2-3,TRBV11-2,CASSIFGTGRDTQYF
.,TRBJ1-5,TRBV20-1,CSAKGSGNQPQHF
.,TRBJ1-5,TRBV7-6,CASSLSRRQPQHF
.,TRBJ2-3,TRBV10-3,CAIRGGGMDTQYF
.,TRBJ2-4,TRBV12-3/TRBV12-4,CASSTLGKVYDIQYF
few,TRBJ2-5,TRBV6-2/TRBV6-3,CASRPAIQETQYF
.,TRBJ1-5,TRBV19,CASSIAGRTNQPQHF
few,TRBJ2-7,TRBV7-8,CASSLRRAKNEQYF
.,TRBJ2-7,TRBV11-2,CASSRRGLSYEQYF
.,TRBJ2-1,TRBV11-1,CASSLVPAGQFSQEGDEQFF
.,TRBJ2-7,TRBV25-1,CASRRSFYEQYF
.,TRBJ2-3,TRBV5-4,CASSPGPSADTQYF
.,TRBJ1-6,TRBV5-6,CASSFGGLYDNSPLHF